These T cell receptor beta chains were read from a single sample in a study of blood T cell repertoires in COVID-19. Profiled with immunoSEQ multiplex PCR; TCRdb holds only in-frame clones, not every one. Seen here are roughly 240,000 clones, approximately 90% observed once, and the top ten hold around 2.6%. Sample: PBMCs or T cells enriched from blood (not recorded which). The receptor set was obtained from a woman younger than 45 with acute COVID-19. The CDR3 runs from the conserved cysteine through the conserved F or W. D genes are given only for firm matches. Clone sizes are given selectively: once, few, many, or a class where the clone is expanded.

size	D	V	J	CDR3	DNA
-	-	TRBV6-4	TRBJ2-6	CASSEDTSSGANVLTF	TGTGCCAGCAGTGAGGACACCAGCTCTGGGGCCAACGTCCTGACTTTC
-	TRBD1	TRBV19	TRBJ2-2	CASSMGQASGELFF	TGTGCCAGTAGTATGGGACAGGCCAGCGGGGAGCTGTTTTTT
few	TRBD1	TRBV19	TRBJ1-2	CATKKQGQGYTF	TGTGCCACTAAAAAACAGGGGCAGGGCTACACCTTC
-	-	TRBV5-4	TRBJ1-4	CASSLGQDDEKLFF	TGTGCCAGCAGCTTGGGACAGGACGATGAAAAACTGTTTTTT
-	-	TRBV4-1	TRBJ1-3	CASSQDSGTGNTIYF	TGCGCCAGCAGCCAAGATTCGGGGACTGGAAACACCATATATTTT
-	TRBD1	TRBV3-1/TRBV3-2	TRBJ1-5	CASSRTGGYQPQHF	TGTGCCAGCAGCCGGACAGGGGGGTATCAGCCCCAGCATTTT
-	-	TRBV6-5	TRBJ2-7	CASSSIHEQYF	TGTGCCAGCAGTTCAATCCACGAGCAGTACTTC
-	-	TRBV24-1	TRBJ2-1	CATSETEGGQFF	TGTGCCACCAGTGAAACCGAGGGAGGGCAGTTCTTC
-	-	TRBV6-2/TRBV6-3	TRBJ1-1	CASSYPGAFF	TGTGCCAGCAGTTACCCCGGGGCTTTCTTT
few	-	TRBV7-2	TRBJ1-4	CASSLERMNEKLFF	TGTGCCAGCAGCTTAGAGCGGATGAATGAAAAACTGTTTTTT